This T cell receptor (beta chain) originates from a study of blood T cell repertoires in COVID-19 (dated by TCRdb to 2018 to 2021). Notes on the research overall: Samples covering the acute and convalescent phases of COVID-19 were provided by collaborators in the United States, Italy and Spain. The samples were drawn from the first 160 participants of the ongoing ImmuneRACE study and from roughly 1,300 subjects provided by 6 global collaborators. Nearly every sample came with metadata listing a de-identified subject ID, COVID-19 status, age in years and sex. Deeply sampled blood TCRbeta repertoires from subjects exposed to, actively infected with, or recovered from COVID-19 were included in the dataset. A freely available public database, intended as a resource for researchers studying the immune response to SARS-CoV-2, is where the repertoires were released. Where available, HLA class I and class II types were taken from metadata supplied by the sample provider and were not determined by assay-based typing. The prospective study material was composed of cDNA or gDNA derived from T cells, B-cell-depleted T cells, or PBMCs.

CDR1 and CDR2, per the germline V gene (reference sequence), are DFQATT and SNEGSKA. The CDR3 has 16 amino acids, counting the end cysteine and phenylalanine. Only the CDR3 DNA stays, 48 bases, in frame from base 1. V and J lose 3 bases and 5 bases, and a span of 20 bases separates them. TCRbeta CDR3 regions were amplified from genomic DNA using the immunoSEQ Assay, a bias-controlled multiplex PCR. As for the original processing: Within the assay, amplification of reference gene primers was used to estimate how many nucleated cells each sample contained. To quantify the absolute abundance of each unique TCRbeta CDR3 rearrangement, sequence reads were collapsed and filtered. For each sample, productive Simpson clonality was calculated by taking the square root of Simpson's diversity index across productive rearrangements. The immuneACCESS repertoire file appears here via TCRdb, limited to in-frame rearrangements. These files lack a portion of the clones; in checked studies, under half of the deficit traces to unresolved V genes, and the cause of the others is not known. V, J and clone size reflect that table, while D and trimming were determined from the DNA. The sample table records a few hundred thousand clones; 85% to 90% of these occur just once. Together, the top ten hold roughly 10% of the sample.

Participants in the prospective study were aged 18 to 89 years, lived in approximately 26 United States geographic areas, and enrolled through a virtual design. To assign participants to cohorts, the prospective study relied on clinical history that participants themselves reported in a screening survey and a study questionnaire. Recovered participants in ImmuneRACE Cohort 3 were defined by two consecutive negative NP/OP PCR tests, clearance by a healthcare professional, or resolution of symptoms. In the prospective study, whole blood, serum and a nasopharyngeal or oropharyngeal swab were collected from each participant by mobile phlebotomists. Additional blood draws and questionnaires over an approximately two-month period could optionally be provided by prospective study participants. Before DNA extraction, prospective study blood samples were shipped either frozen or at room temperature. Beyond this particular receptor, the publication reports: The amount of clinical and demographic metadata varied by source and participant and was provided uncurated.

Points on this clone: No cognate antigen has been identified for it. There are no base qualities to consult, and no much larger clone falls within one base.

The rearrangement joined TRBV20-1 to TRBJ1-5, with no confidently assigned D gene. Specimen: PBMCs or T cells enriched from blood (not recorded which). This receptor was taken from a woman aged 18-35 years who had recovered from COVID-19. The DNA sequence is given as TGCAGTGCTAGTTCGAGAGGAACTGACTCAGATCAGCCCCAGCATTTT. The translation is CSASSRGTDSDQPQHF.